These 24 T cell receptor beta chains were sequenced from one sample in a study of persistence of HIV-infected CD4 T cells. The immunoSEQ assay was version 4, run in survey mode. Assay: immunoSEQ multiplex PCR; the TCRdb copy retains only in-frame clones and omits some. The sample lists 37,000 or so clones, about 85% occurring once. The stimulus was lysate of CMV-infected fibroblasts, approximately 9.7 ug/mL. Sorted nonresponding memory CD4+ T cells were CD40L-negative, CD69-negative, CD45RO-high. Their antigen targets remain unknown. Source: CD4+ T cells sorted from PBMCs after roughly 20-hour stimulation, taken from a patient who received antiretroviral therapy. Receptors were obtained from an adult man with HIV who was CMV-seropositive.

This clone was recorded only once. The chain employs TRBV6-5 and TRBJ2-3; 8 bases map to TRBD1. This CDR3 is 15 amino acids long. V trimming: 5 bases; J trimming: 1 base; junction bases outside the gene matches: 5. The germline V gene has CDR1 MNHEY and CDR2 SVGAGI. CDR3 protein: CASSHRTGRTDTQYF. Here the CDR3 DNA reads TGTGCCAGCAGTCACAGGACAGGGCGCACAGATACGCAGTATTTT.

This chain links TRBV28 with TRBJ2-7; D possibly corresponds to TRBD1 (5 bases). V lost 6 bases and J lost 4, with 13 bases in between. The CDR3 totals 13 residues. The germline V gene encodes CDR1 MDHEN and CDR2 SYDVKM. CDR3 DNA sequence: TGTGCCAGCAGCCGAGACAGCCATTACGAGCAGTACTTC. This translates into CASSRDSHYEQYF.

The rearrangement joins TRBV12-3 or TRBV12-4 to TRBJ2-6, with no clear D. Trimming took 6 bases from V and 0 from J, leaving 3 bases between them. The CDR3 has 13 residues. The CDR3 DNA reads TGTGCCAGCAGCCCCTCTGGGGCCAACGTCCTGACTTTC. This sequence encodes CASSPSGANVLTF.

The V and J genes are TRBV2 and TRBJ2-3; D possibly corresponds to TRBD1 (6 bases). The germline gives CDR1 SNHLY, CDR2 FYNNEI. The V end lost 4 bases, the J end lost 2 bases, and 10 bases lay between the germline ends. The CDR3 is 14 residues long. The CDR3 protein is CASSGRTVTDTQYF. The CDR3 coding sequence is TGTGCCAGCAGTGGCCGGACAGTCACAGATACGCAGTATTTT.

The chain links TRBV4-1 to TRBJ2-3, with 7 bases aligning to TRBD1. Germline trimming cut 4 bases from V and 4 bases from J; bases unmatched to any gene: 11. In germline, CDR1 is MGHRA, CDR2 YSYEKL. The CDR3 has 16 amino acids. The CDR3 protein is CASSPRRPGGADTQYF. In DNA, the CDR3 is TGCGCCAGCAGCCCCAGAAGGCCAGGGGGTGCAGATACGCAGTATTTT.

J is TRBJ2-3 and V is TRBV29-1, with TRBD1 matching over 7 bases. Germline V gene sequence: CDR1 SQVTM, CDR2 ANQGSEA. V lost 3 bases, J lost 4 bases, and 1 base stayed unmatched. The CDR3 runs to 12 residues. CDR3 amino acids: CSVDQGADTQYF. The CDR3 region has the DNA TGCAGCGTTGACCAGGGGGCAGATACGCAGTATTTT.

The chain couples TRBV24-1 to TRBJ2-3; 11 bases map to TRBD2. Germline CDR1 is KGHDR and CDR2 is SFDVKD. The CDR3 contains 17 residues. With V trimmed by 3 bases and J by 2 bases, 6 bases remained unmatched. CDR3 amino acids: CATSDVRTSGLTDTQYF. The CDR3 region has the DNA TGTGCCACCAGTGATGTTAGGACTAGCGGGCTCACAGATACGCAGTATTTT.

The rearrangement joins TRBV9 to TRBJ2-7; no definite D call. Germline CDR1 SGDLS, CDR2 YYNGEE. The V gene lost 0 bases and the J gene lost 3 bases, with 10 bases spanning the gap. The CDR3 covers 14 residues. CDR3 DNA: TGTGCCAGCAGCGTAGAAGACCGCGACTACGAGCAGTACTTC. Translation: CASSVEDRDYEQYF.

The V gene is TRBV6-5, the J gene TRBJ1-6, with a weak D call TRBD1 (6 bases). The CDR3 extends over 16 amino acids. Trimming removed 2 bases from V and 9 bases from J, with 17 bases in between. In germline, CDR1 is MNHEY, CDR2 SVGAGI. In nucleotides, the CDR3 is TGTGCCAGCAGTTACGAATCCCCCAGGGGAGGTTCACCCCTCCACTTT. Its translation: CASSYESPRGGSPLHF.

The rearrangement uses TRBV6-5 and TRBJ1-5; weak D call: TRBD1 (6 bases). Germline V lookup: CDR1 MNHEY, CDR2 SVGAGI. This CDR3 has 14 amino acids. The V and J ends lost 6 bases and 5 bases respectively, with 14 bases between them. CDR3 DNA sequence: TGTGCCAGCAGACCTTACAGGGCGGATCAGCCCCAGCATTTT. As protein: CASRPYRADQPQHF.

The chain employs TRBV27 and TRBJ1-3, with TRBD1 as a possible D gene (6 bases). CDR1 MNHEY and CDR2 SMNVEV come from the germline V gene (reference sequence). V lost 4 bases to trimming and J lost 0 bases, with 10 bases between them. This CDR3 comprises 15 residues. CDR3 sequence (DNA): TGTGCCAGCAGTTCCGGGACAAGCTCTGGAAACACCATATATTTT. As protein: CASSSGTSSGNTIYF.

The rearrangement uses TRBV6-5 and TRBJ1-5, with 7 bases that match TRBD1. V trimming: 5 bases; J trimming: 3 bases; junction bases outside the gene matches: 4. The germline V gene encodes CDR1 MNHEY and CDR2 SVGAGI. This CDR3 contains 14 residues. CDR3 sequence (DNA): TGTGCCAGCAGTCCAGGGGGGAACAATCAGCCCCAGCATTTT. Translation: CASSPGGNNQPQHF.

V and J are TRBV2 and TRBJ1-5; the match to TRBD1 covers 7 bases. Trimming took 3 bases from V and 4 from J; bases not matched to a gene: 3. Germline loops: CDR1 SNHLY, CDR2 FYNNEI. CDR3 length: 14 amino acids. DNA for the CDR3: TGTGCCAGCAGTGATTTACAGGGGAATCAGCCCCAGCATTTT. It codes for CASSDLQGNQPQHF.

A remark on this clone: One junction end disagrees with the germline gene, perhaps due to a read error. This specimen includes other DNA sequences encoding the same CDR3. The gene calls are TRBV4-1 and TRBJ2-1; 7 nucleotides line up with TRBD1. CDR1 is MGHRA, CDR2 YSYEKL, per germline. This CDR3 has 16 amino acids. The CDR3: CASSQEPGQTYNEQFF. CDR3 sequence (DNA): TGCGCCAGCAGCCAAGAGCCGGGACAGACTTACAACGAGCAGTTCTTC.

The rearrangement uses TRBV27 and TRBJ2-7, with 7 bases aligning to TRBD1. Germline trimming cut 4 bases from V and 3 bases from J; bases unmatched to any gene: 12. The CDR3 runs 16 residues. Germline CDR1 and CDR2: MNHEY and SMNVEV (reference sequence). CDR3 sequence reads: CASSYLSGDRDYEQYF. The CDR3 DNA follows: TGTGCCAGCAGTTATCTTTCCGGGGACAGAGACTACGAGCAGTACTTC.

V gene TRBV9 combines with J gene TRBJ2-3, with TRBD1 matching 9 bases. V shed 2 bases, J shed 10 bases, and the junction held 14 bases outside the gene matches. CDR3 size: 16 residues. The V gene's germline CDR1 is SGDLS and CDR2 YYNGEE. DNA for the CDR3: TGTGCCAGCAGCGTGGGACAGGGAGCCGGAAACACAGCGCAGTATTTT. Translation: CASSVGQGAGNTAQYF. The complete variable domain, with remaining parts taken from reference TRBV9 and TRBJ2-3, reads DSGVTQTPKHLITATGQRVTLRCSPRSGDLSVYWYQQSLDQGLQFLIQYYNGEERAKGNILERFSAQQFPDLHSELNLSSLELGDSALYFCASSVGQGAGNTAQYFGPGTRLTVL.

This chain uses TRBV18 with TRBJ2-5; 8 positions agree with TRBD1. The germline V gene has CDR1 KGHSH and CDR2 LQKENI. This CDR3 region has 14 residues. The trim removed 2 bases at V and 2 bases at J, leaving 1 base unmatched. The CDR3 bases are TGTGCCAGCTCACCAAACAGGGGGCAAGAGACCCAGTACTTC. Translation gives CASSPNRGQETQYF.

The rearrangement uses TRBV7-8 and TRBJ2-7, with D possibly being TRBD2 (6 bases). V gave up 5 bases and J gave up 4 bases, with 12 bases separating them. Germline CDR1 and CDR2: SGHVS and FQNEAQ. CDR3 length equals 13 residues. The CDR3 coding sequence is TGTGCCAGCAGCCAGTCGGGAGCTTACGAGCAGTACTTC. This codes for CASSQSGAYEQYF.

This clone came up once. The V gene is TRBV5-4, the J gene TRBJ2-1, with 14 bases fitting TRBD2. V gave up 4 bases and J gave up 9 bases; unmatched junction bases: 9. Germline V gene lookup returns CDR1 SGHNT and CDR2 YYREEE (reference sequence). CDR3 length: 16 amino acids. Here the CDR3 reads CASSLRLAGGPGEQFF. CDR3 sequence (DNA): TGTGCCAGCAGCCTTAGACTAGCGGGGGGGCCAGGTGAGCAGTTCTTC.

The chain carries TRBV6-5 and TRBJ1-1, with no clear D. CDR1 and CDR2 (germline): MNHEY, SVGAGI. Between the trimmed V and J ends, which lost 6 bases and 2 bases, there was a span of 4 bases. This CDR3 contains 11 residues. CDR3 protein: CASSVNTEAFF. The CDR3 DNA follows: TGTGCCAGCAGCGTTAACACTGAAGCTTTCTTT.

The chain recombines TRBV6-5 with TRBJ1-3, with D unclear. V lost 6 bases and J lost 2, with 14 bases in between. Germline assignment: CDR1 MNHEY and CDR2 SVGAGI. The CDR3 runs to 15 residues. This CDR3 is CASSLTTTPGNTIYF. The CDR3 bases are TGTGCCAGCAGCCTGACCACAACGCCTGGAAACACCATATATTTT.

This clone was seen a handful of times. J is TRBJ2-7 and V is TRBV7-9, with D unclear. CDR3 length equals 15 residues. CDR1 SEHNR and CDR2 FQNEAQ come from the germline V gene (reference sequence). With 6 bases removed from V and 4 bases from J, the gap between germline ends came to 19 bases. The CDR3 DNA reads as TGTGCCAGCAGGTCGCCCGGTGATAGTGGGTACGAGCAGTACTTC. This encodes CASRSPGDSGYEQYF. Supplemented by reference TRBV7-9 and TRBJ2-7, the full variable domain reads DTGVSQNPRHKITKRGQNVTFRCDPISEHNRLYWYRQTLGQGPEFLTYFQNEAQLEKSRLLSDRFSAERPKGSFSTLEIQRTEQGDSAMYLCASRSPGDSGYEQYFGPGTRLTVT.

This rearrangement joins TRBV4-1 to TRBJ1-4; 8 bases line up with TRBD1. This CDR3 is built from 15 residues. The trim removed 6 bases at V and 3 bases at J, leaving 6 bases unmatched. The V gene's germline CDR1 is MGHRA and CDR2 YSYEKL. The CDR3 DNA is TGCGCCAGCAGGGTCACAGGGGGAGCTAATGAAAAACTGTTTTTT. Protein product: CASRVTGGANEKLFF.

V is TRBV19 and J is TRBJ1-5; no definite D call. Germline V gives CDR1 LNHDA, CDR2 SQIVND (reference sequence). The CDR3 runs to 18 residues. Trimming removed 0 bases at V and 3 bases at J, with 18 bases between. CDR3 DNA sequence: TGTGCCAGTAGTATAGAAGCTCCCCAGACGGGATACAATCAGCCCCAGCATTTT. Its protein product is CASSIEAPQTGYNQPQHF.